Following are 7 T cell receptor beta chains from one sample sequenced in a study of blood T cell repertoires in COVID-19. Measured with immunoSEQ multiplex PCR; TCRdb has only the in-frame clones, and not every one. The data show 65,000 to 80,000 clones, more than 80% seen once. What was sequenced was peripheral blood. These receptors were taken from a man aged 30 to 45 with acute or convalescent COVID-19.

The chain links TRBV18 to TRBJ1-1; D remains unclear. Germline V gene data show CDR1 as KGHSH and CDR2 as LQKENI. The CDR3 has 13 amino acids. V was pared by 0 bases and J by 8 bases, with 10 bases between. This CDR3 is CASSPPVTTEAFF. The CDR3 nucleotides read TGTGCCAGCTCACCACCAGTCACAACCGAAGCTTTCTTT.

This sequence joins TRBV6-5 and TRBJ2-3, with D possibly TRBD2 on 5 matching bases. The V and J ends lost 0 bases and 9 bases respectively, with 10 bases between them. The CDR3 loop spans 13 amino acids. Germline values: CDR1 MNHEY, CDR2 SVGAGI. The DNA for the CDR3 is TGTGCCAGCAGTTACTCCGCCGGGAAGACGCAGTATTTT. It codes for CASSYSAGKTQYF.

The chain carries TRBV10-1 and TRBJ2-1; 9 bases match TRBD1. The CDR3 totals 16 residues. Per the germline V gene, CDR1 is WNHNN and CDR2 is SYGVQD (reference sequence). Losses at the gene ends were 4 bases for V and 7 bases for J; bases not matched to a gene: 11. CDR3 sequence reads: CASSATDRGGQNEQFF. The CDR3, as DNA: TGCGCCAGCAGTGCAACAGACAGGGGGGGCCAAAATGAGCAGTTCTTC.

The J gene is TRBJ1-2, the V gene TRBV5-5; unclear D gene. The V end was cut by 10 bases, the J end by 4 bases, with 20 bases between. The V gene's germline CDR1 is SGHKS and CDR2 YYEKEE (reference sequence). This CDR3 has 14 amino acids. The CDR3 sequence: CASSSWEFSYGYTF. CDR3 nucleotides: TGTGCCTCATCTTCTTGGGAGTTCAGCTATGGCTACACCTTC.

This chain links TRBV5-1 with TRBJ1-3; possible D gene TRBD1, 5 bases. CDR3 length equals 19 residues. CDR1 and CDR2 (germline): SGHRS, YFSETQ. V gave up 4 bases and J gave up 2 bases, with 25 bases separating them. CDR3 DNA: TGCGCCAGCAGCAGGAACGGGTTTACAGGAGAAGGACCTGGAAACACCATATATTTT. This encodes CASSRNGFTGEGPGNTIYF.

CDR3 nucleotides: TGTGCCAGCAGGCCTAGGGGAACCGGGGAGCTGTTTTTT. Residues: CASRPRGTGELFF. The V gene is TRBV5-8, the J gene TRBJ2-2; D is possibly TRBD1 (5 bases). Germline V gene data show CDR1 as SGHTS and CDR2 as YDEGEE. The CDR3 has 13 residues. V lost 5 bases and J lost 5, with 10 bases in between.

CDR3 residues: CASSSSGQNQETQYF. Written as DNA, the CDR3 is TGTGCCAGCAGCTCCTCCGGACAGAACCAAGAGACCCAGTACTTC. The chain couples TRBV7-2 to TRBJ2-5, with D possibly matching TRBD1 (6 bases). CDR1 is SGHTA, CDR2 FQGNSA, per germline. The CDR3 extends over 15 amino acids. Trimming removed 4 bases from V and 0 bases from J, with 12 bases in between.